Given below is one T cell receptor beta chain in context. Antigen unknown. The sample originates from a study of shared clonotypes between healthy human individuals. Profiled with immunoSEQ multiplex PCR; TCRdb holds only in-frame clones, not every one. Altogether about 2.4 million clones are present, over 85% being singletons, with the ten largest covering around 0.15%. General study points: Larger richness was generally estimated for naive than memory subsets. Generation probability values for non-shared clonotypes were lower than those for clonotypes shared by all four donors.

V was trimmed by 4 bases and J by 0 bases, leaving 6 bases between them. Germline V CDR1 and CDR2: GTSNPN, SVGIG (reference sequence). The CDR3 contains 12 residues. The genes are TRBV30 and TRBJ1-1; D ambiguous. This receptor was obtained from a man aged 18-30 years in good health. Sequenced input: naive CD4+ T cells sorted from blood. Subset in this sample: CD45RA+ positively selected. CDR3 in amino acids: CAWNRLNTEAFF. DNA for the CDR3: TGTGCCTGGAACCGGTTGAACACTGAAGCTTTCTTT. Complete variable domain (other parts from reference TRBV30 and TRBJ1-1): SQTIHQWPATLVQPVGSPLSLECTVEGTSNPNLYWYRQAAGRGLQLLFYSVGIGQISSEVPQNLSASRPQDRQFILSSKKLLLSDSGFYLCAWNRLNTEAFFGQGTRLTVV.